This TCR beta chain came from a study of beta chain features in type 1 diabetes. Findings of the study overall: A greater similarity of naive, central memory and Treg TCRB repertoires was seen among patients than among healthy donors.

The sample holds a few counts of this clone. The antigen remains undetermined. CDR1 is SGHTA and CDR2 is FQGNSA in the germline V gene. The CDR3 is made up of 15 amino acids. The sequenced template was cDNA made from the entire isolated RNA. Measured with immunoSEQ multiplex PCR; TCRdb has only the in-frame clones, and not every one. Of more than 120,000 clones listed, over 9.5% were seen once; the top ten hold around 1.4%. This TCR was sampled from a man aged 18 to 35 in good health. The specimen sequenced was naive CD4+ T cells from blood. The J gene is TRBJ2-7, the V gene TRBV7-2, with D perhaps matching TRBD2 (5 bases). Near its end, the DNA agrees better with TRBJ2-5, so the J call may be wrong. This CDR3 is CASSRASSVQETQYF. In DNA, the CDR3 is TGTGCCAGCAGTCGAGCTAGTAGCGTTCAAGAGACCCAGTACTTC.